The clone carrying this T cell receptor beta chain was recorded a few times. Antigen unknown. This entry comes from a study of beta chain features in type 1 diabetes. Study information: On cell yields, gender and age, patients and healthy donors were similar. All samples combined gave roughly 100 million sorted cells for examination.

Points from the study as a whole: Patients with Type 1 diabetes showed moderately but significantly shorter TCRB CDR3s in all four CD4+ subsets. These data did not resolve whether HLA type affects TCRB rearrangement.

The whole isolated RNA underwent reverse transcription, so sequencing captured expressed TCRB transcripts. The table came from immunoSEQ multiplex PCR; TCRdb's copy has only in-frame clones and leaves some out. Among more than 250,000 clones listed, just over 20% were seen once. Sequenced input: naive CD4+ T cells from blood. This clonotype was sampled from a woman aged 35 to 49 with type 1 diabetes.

In DNA, the CDR3 is TGTGCCAGCAGCTTAAATCTCGGGGGGCAAGAGACCCAGTACTTC. It encodes CASSLNLGGQETQYF. This chain connects TRBV7-3 to TRBJ2-5, with TRBD2 matching 7 bases. Germline CDR1 and CDR2: SGHTA and FQGTGA. The CDR3 runs to 15 residues. With 1 base clipped from V and 2 bases from J, the junction kept 4 bases outside the gene matches.